The 22 T cell receptor beta chains below all came from one sample that was sequenced in a study of shared clonotypes between healthy human individuals. The repertoire was sequenced with immunoSEQ multiplex PCR; TCRdb's copy has only in-frame clones and lacks some. Among around 320,000 clones, roughly 84% were seen once, and the ten largest hold 16%. The sequenced sample consisted of memory CD8+ T cells sorted from blood. The subset here: CD45RO+ cells pooled with CCR7-negative TemRA cells. These receptors all come from a young man in good health.

The chain has TRBV29-1 and TRBJ2-1, with TRBD2 matching 13 bases. CDR3 size: 15 residues. V lost 3 bases to trimming and J lost 5 bases; unmatched junction nucleotides: 4. Germline CDR1 is SQVTM and CDR2 is ANQGSEA. CDR3 amino acids: CSVDGTSGIDNEQFF. DNA of the CDR3: TGCAGCGTTGACGGGACTAGCGGGATAGACAATGAGCAGTTCTTC.

The CDR3 reads CASPVRGAYGYTF. The CDR3 nucleotides are TGTGCCAGTCCCGTCAGGGGGGCGTATGGCTACACCTTC. The chain couples TRBV25-1 to TRBJ1-2; 7 bases are a match to TRBD1. The length of the CDR3 is 13 residues. V was pared by 9 bases and J by 5 bases, with 9 bases of the junction left unmatched. Germline assignment: CDR1 MGHDK and CDR2 SYGVNS.

The genes are TRBV7-9 and TRBJ2-7; D is uncertain. The CDR3 runs to 16 residues. The germline gives CDR1 SEHNR, CDR2 FQNEAQ (reference sequence). V was trimmed by 1 base and J by 4 bases, leaving 17 bases between them. The DNA for the CDR3 is TGTGCCAGCAGCTTAGTCGTAGGGTTCGCGTTATACGAGCAGTACTTC. The encoded protein is CASSLVVGFALYEQYF.

With regard to this clone: Other DNA sequences within the sample encode an identical CDR3. The V gene is TRBV27, the J gene TRBJ2-3; D remains ambiguous. This CDR3 is 12 amino acids long. With 3 bases removed from V and 5 bases from J, the gap between germline ends came to 6 bases. Germline V gene sequence: CDR1 MNHEY, CDR2 SMNVEV (reference sequence). The CDR3 region is CASSFLGDTQYF. The DNA for the CDR3 is TGTGCCAGCAGTTTTTTAGGAGATACGCAGTATTTT.

This sequence joins TRBV30 and TRBJ1-2, with a tentative D call TRBD1 (5 bases). Germline CDR1 GTSNPN, CDR2 SVGIG (reference sequence). The V gene lost 5 bases and the J gene lost 1 base, with 23 bases spanning the gap. The CDR3 is made up of 17 amino acids. CDR3 sequence (DNA): TGTGCCTGGCAGTCAAACAGGAACCAAGGCCTTAACTATGGCTACACCTTC. Translation: CAWQSNRNQGLNYGYTF.

The chain combines TRBV11-2 with TRBJ2-7; possibly TRBD2 for D (5 bases). The CDR3 loop spans 12 amino acids. Germline CDR1 is SGHAT and CDR2 is FQNNGV. V dropped 3 bases and J dropped 2 bases, with 5 bases sitting between them. CDR3 in amino acids: CASSFGAYEQYF. CDR3 nucleotide sequence: TGTGCCAGCAGCTTCGGGGCCTACGAGCAGTACTTC.

V usage is TRBV7-9 and J usage is TRBJ1-2; 10 bases match TRBD1. Germline lookup yields CDR1 SEHNR and CDR2 FQNEAQ (reference sequence). The ends lost 5 bases at V and 6 bases at J; junction bases unmatched: 3. The CDR3 extends over 13 amino acids. For the CDR3, the DNA is TGTGCCAGCAGCGGACAGGGGGAGGATGGCTACACCTTC. Amino acids: CASSGQGEDGYTF.

V is TRBV9 and J is TRBJ2-7; D remains ambiguous. CDR1 SGDLS and CDR2 YYNGEE come from the germline V gene. This CDR3 has 14 residues. Trimming cost V 0 bases and J 2 bases, with 9 bases left between them. The CDR3: CASSVEYAPYEQYF. The CDR3 nucleotides read TGTGCCAGCAGCGTAGAGTACGCCCCCTACGAGCAGTACTTC.

V gene TRBV9 combines with J gene TRBJ1-6; D is uncertain. There are 16 residues in the CDR3. The V end lost 1 base, the J end lost 2 bases, and 10 bases lay between the germline ends. Germline V gene lookup returns CDR1 SGDLS and CDR2 YYNGEE. The CDR3 nucleotides read TGTGCCAGCAGCGTATCCCTACGGCCCTATAATTCACCCCTCCACTTT. Encoded protein: CASSVSLRPYNSPLHF.

The V and J genes are TRBV5-1 and TRBJ2-7; 10 bases match TRBD2. The CDR3 consists of 15 residues. Looked up from germline, CDR1 is SGHRS and CDR2 is YFSETQ. The J segment lost 4 bases and the V segment lost 4 bases, leaving 8 bases of the junction unmatched. In nucleotides, the CDR3 is TGCGCCAGCAGCCCTGGTAGCGGGAGGAGGTACGAGCAGTACTTC. This sequence encodes CASSPGSGRRYEQYF.

This chain connects TRBV7-9 to TRBJ2-3; maybe TRBD1 (5 bases). The CDR3 length is 15 residues. Trimming shortened V by 7 bases and J by 6 bases, and 20 bases separated the two germline ends. Germline-derived CDR1 and CDR2 are SEHNR and FQNEAQ (reference sequence). The CDR3 coding sequence is TGTGCCAGCACCCTAGGACACGGACCGTCGGATACGCAGTATTTT. It encodes CASTLGHGPSDTQYF.

This clone was counted only a few times. V is TRBV7-9 and J is TRBJ1-5, with a tentative D call TRBD1 (5 bases). This CDR3 has 15 residues. With 5 bases removed from V and 2 bases from J, the gap between germline ends came to 13 bases. Germline CDR1 is SEHNR and CDR2 is FQNEAQ (reference sequence). The CDR3 DNA reads as TGTGCCAGCAGCGGCGACAGCCCCGGCAATCAGCCCCAGCATTTT. Translation: CASSGDSPGNQPQHF.

The chain recombines TRBV27 with TRBJ2-7; no definite D call. Looked up from germline, CDR1 is MNHEY and CDR2 is SMNVEV (reference sequence). V lost 2 bases and J 5 bases, leaving 10 bases between the germline ends. CDR3 length equals 13 residues. Here the CDR3 reads CASSLVLNNEQYF. The CDR3 bases are TGTGCCAGCAGTTTAGTACTAAACAACGAGCAGTACTTC.

This clone was seen just once. V usage is TRBV18 and J usage is TRBJ2-7, with a weak D call TRBD1 (5 bases). This CDR3 comprises 14 residues. The germline V and J ends were trimmed by 3 bases and 2 bases, with 11 bases remaining between them. Per germline, CDR1 KGHSH and CDR2 LQKENI. The CDR3 sequence: CASSPSRVTYEQYF. In nucleotides, the CDR3 is TGTGCCAGCTCACCGTCCAGGGTAACCTACGAGCAGTACTTC.

This clone was observed a few times. V is TRBV28 and J is TRBJ2-1; perhaps TRBD2 as D (7 bases). Per the germline V gene, CDR1 is MDHEN and CDR2 is SYDVKM. CDR3 size: 14 residues. V dropped 4 bases and J dropped 10 bases, with 17 bases sitting between them. The CDR3: CASSSPRGGLEQFF. In nucleotides, the CDR3 is TGTGCCAGCAGTTCCCCGAGGGGGGGGCTAGAGCAGTTCTTC.

V gene TRBV5-1 combines with J gene TRBJ2-3; TRBD1 matches at 10 bases. The CDR3 is 17 amino acids. Per the germline V gene, CDR1 is SGHRS and CDR2 is YFSETQ. J was trimmed by 2 bases and V by 3 bases; bases with no gene match: 9. CDR3: CASSSLPGTGDTDTQYF. In DNA, the CDR3 is TGCGCCAGCAGCTCACTTCCCGGGACAGGGGACACAGATACGCAGTATTTT. The complete variable domain, with remaining parts taken from reference TRBV5-1 and TRBJ2-3, reads KAGVTQTPRYLIKTRGQQVTLSCSPISGHRSVSWYQQTPGQGLQFLFEYFSETQRNKGNFPGRFSGRQFSNSRSEMNVSTLELGDSALYLCASSSLPGTGDTDTQYFGPGTRLTVL.

This chain connects TRBV5-4 to TRBJ2-7; D unclear. Trimming pared 0 bases from V and 5 bases from J, leaving 6 bases between. Germline V gives CDR1 SGHNT, CDR2 YYREEE (reference sequence). The CDR3 covers 12 residues. This CDR3 reads CASSLEFNEQYF. The CDR3 coding sequence is TGTGCCAGCAGCTTGGAATTCAACGAGCAGTACTTC.

J is TRBJ2-1 and V is TRBV2; no clear D gene. Germline CDR1 and CDR2: SNHLY and FYNNEI. Trimming removed 4 bases from V and 10 bases from J, with 14 bases in between. CDR3 size: 13 residues. CDR3 sequence (DNA): TGTGCCAGCAGTGTGGTTTTGGTGACAGAGCAGTTCTTC. Amino acid sequence: CASSVVLVTEQFF.

This clone was picked up many times. Here the CDR3 reads CASSFYLRWLAGLQETQYF. The CDR3, as DNA: TGTGCCAGCAGCTTTTATCTCCGTTGGCTAGCGGGTCTCCAAGAGACCCAGTACTTC. The rearrangement links TRBV5-6 to TRBJ2-5; 8 bases agree with TRBD2. The CDR3 loop spans 19 amino acids. Trimming removed 2 bases from V and 1 base from J; junction bases left unmatched: 16. Germline values: CDR1 SGHDT, CDR2 YYEEEE.

The V and J genes are TRBV1 and TRBJ1-5; TRBD1 is taken as the D call from the table, unchecked against the DNA. TRBV1 is a recognized pseudogene. This CDR3 has 19 amino acids. The CDR3 DNA sequence: TGCACCAGCAGCCTAAACCGGGACAGGGCACTTAATAGCAATCAGCCCCAGCATTTT. Protein: CTSSLNRDRALNSNQPQHF.

The rearrangement uses TRBV12-2 and TRBJ1-1; the table names TRBD1, a call not compared with the DNA. TRBV12-2 is labeled a pseudogene. The CDR3 is 14 amino acids. The DNA of the CDR3 is TGTGCAAGTCGCTTAACGCAGGGGCCCACTGAAGCTTTCTTT. It encodes CASRLTQGPTEAFF.

The rearrangement links TRBV5-8 to TRBJ2-3, with D perhaps matching TRBD2 (6 bases). Trimming pared 4 bases from V and 0 bases from J, leaving 21 bases between. The length of the CDR3 is 18 residues. Germline assignment: CDR1 SGHTS and CDR2 YDEGEE. For the CDR3, the DNA is TGTGCCAGCAGCCCCACACACAGCTCCGGGACTAGCACAGATACGCAGTATTTT. It is translated as CASSPTHSSGTSTDTQYF.